Listed below are T cell receptor beta chains from one sample, sequenced in a study of cytotoxic CD8 clonotypes in ibrutinib-treated CLL. Measured with immunoSEQ multiplex PCR; TCRdb has only the in-frame clones, and not every one. The profile covers 100,000 to 150,000 clones, with 70% to 90% appearing a single time and about 2% taken by the ten largest. The source was PBMCs, collected after 24 months of ibrutinib treatment. The receptors were sampled from a human donor with chronic lymphocytic leukemia. Each CDR3 is given with its conserved first and last residue. Fields, in order: clone size, J gene, CDR3 length, V gene, D gene, CDR3 protein, CDR3 DNA. The D gene is left open where the match is weak. Expanded clones get a size class; other rows say once, few or many, or leave the size out.

NA | TRBJ2-3 | 18 | TRBV7-2 | TRBD2 | CASSEGLAATSLTDTQYF | TGTGCCAGCAGCGAAGGACTAGCGGCCACTTCCCTCACAGATACGCAGTATTTT
NA | TRBJ2-5 | 15 | TRBV4-1 | TRBD1 | CASSQDAGGIGTQYF | TGCGCCAGCAGCCAAGACGCAGGGGGCATCGGGACCCAGTACTTC
NA | TRBJ2-7 | 15 | TRBV27 | TRBD2 | CASTPGTSGAYEQYF | TGTGCCAGCACCCCTGGGACTAGCGGGGCCTACGAGCAGTACTTC
NA | TRBJ2-7 | 15 | TRBV29-1 | NA | CSADRELHGSYEQYF | TGCAGCGCCGACCGTGAGCTTCATGGGTCCTACGAGCAGTACTTC
NA | TRBJ1-2 | 13 | TRBV28 | NA | CASIQEVGYGYTF | TGTGCCAGCATCCAAGAGGTTGGCTATGGCTACACCTTC
NA | TRBJ1-1 | 15 | TRBV19 | TRBD1 | CASSTLPGGRTEAFF | TGTGCCAGTAGTACTTTACCAGGGGGCAGGACTGAAGCTTTCTTT
once | TRBJ2-7 | 14 | TRBV11-2 | TRBD2 | CASSWKRGRYEQYF | TGTGCCAGCAGCTGGAAGCGGGGTCGGTACGAGCAGTACTTC
NA | TRBJ1-2 | 13 | TRBV4-3 | NA | CASSQDINYGYTF | TGCGCCAGCAGCCAGGACATCAACTATGGCTACACCTTC
NA | TRBJ2-2 | 15 | TRBV7-3 | TRBD1 | CASSKDRAGTGELFF | TGTGCCAGCAGCAAGGACAGGGCGGGGACCGGGGAGCTGTTTTTT
NA | TRBJ1-5 | 15 | TRBV19 | NA | CASSIARIRFQPQHF | TGTGCCAGTAGTATTGCCAGGATCAGGTTTCAGCCCCAGCATTTT
NA | TRBJ2-1 | 15 | TRBV5-5 | NA | CASSYRESVYNEQFF | TGTGCCAGCAGCTACCGGGAGAGTGTCTACAATGAGCAGTTCTTC
NA | TRBJ1-2 | 12 | TRBV28 | NA | CASLHREYGYTF | TGTGCCAGCCTCCACAGGGAGTATGGCTACACCTTC
NA | TRBJ1-2 | 12 | TRBV28 | NA | CASTEGDYGYTF | TGTGCCAGCACCGAGGGGGACTATGGCTACACCTTC
NA | TRBJ2-2 | 15 | TRBV5-6 | NA | CASSLGGRNTGELFF | TGTGCCAGCAGCTTGGGGGGAAGGAACACCGGGGAGCTGTTTTTT
NA | TRBJ1-4 | 15 | TRBV5-6 | NA | CASRSRGSTNEKLFF | TGTGCCAGCAGGTCGAGGGGGAGCACTAATGAAAAACTGTTTTTT
NA | TRBJ2-1 | 16 | TRBV2 | NA | CASSEKGGKGDNEQFF | TGTGCCAGCAGTGAAAAGGGCGGCAAAGGAGACAATGAGCAGTTCTTC
NA | TRBJ2-7 | 12 | TRBV6-6 | NA | CASSYGEYEQYF | TGTGCCAGCAGTTACGGGGAGTACGAGCAGTACTTC
NA | TRBJ2-7 | 11 | TRBV20-1 | NA | CSALRGEEQYF | TGCAGTGCCCTAAGAGGGGAGGAGCAGTACTTC
NA | TRBJ2-7 | 15 | TRBV4-2 | NA | CASSQTTSENYEQYF | TGTGCCAGCAGCCAAACTACTAGTGAAAACTACGAGCAGTACTTC
NA | TRBJ1-2 | 12 | TRBV6-5 | NA | CASSYVGSGYTF | TGTGCCAGCAGTTACGTCGGGAGCGGCTACACCTTC
once | TRBJ1-2 | 15 | TRBV7-9 | TRBD1 | CASSSGTGANYGYTF | TGTGCCAGCAGCTCCGGGACAGGGGCTAACTATGGCTACACCTTC
NA | TRBJ2-5 | 14 | TRBV6-6 | NA | CASSYSGSQETQYF | TGTGCCAGCAGTTACTCCGGGTCACAAGAGACCCAGTACTTC
NA | TRBJ2-7 | 14 | TRBV5-1 | NA | CASSVRDTTGEQYF | TGCGCCAGCAGCGTCCGGGACACAACAGGAGAGCAGTACTTC
NA | TRBJ2-4 | 17 | TRBV11-2 | TRBD1 | CASSAVGLQGTKNIQYF | TGTGCCAGCAGCGCGGTGGGGCTACAGGGGACCAAAAACATTCAGTACTTC